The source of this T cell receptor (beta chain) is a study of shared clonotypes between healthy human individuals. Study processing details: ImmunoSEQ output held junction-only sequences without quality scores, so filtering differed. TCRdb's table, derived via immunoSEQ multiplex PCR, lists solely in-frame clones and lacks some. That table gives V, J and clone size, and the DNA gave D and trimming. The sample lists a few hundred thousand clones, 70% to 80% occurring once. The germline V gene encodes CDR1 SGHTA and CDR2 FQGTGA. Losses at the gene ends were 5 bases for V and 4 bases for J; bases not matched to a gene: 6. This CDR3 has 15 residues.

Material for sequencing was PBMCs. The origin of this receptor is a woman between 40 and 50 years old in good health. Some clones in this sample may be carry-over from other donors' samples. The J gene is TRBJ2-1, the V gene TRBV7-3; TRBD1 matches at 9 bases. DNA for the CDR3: TGTGCCAGCAGCCCAGACAGGGGGGAGTACAATGAGCAGTTCTTC. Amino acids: CASSPDRGEYNEQFF.